Each of the 10 T cell receptor beta chains below was sequenced from the same sample in a study of T cells in Graves' hyperthyroidism and ophthalmopathy. What was amplified from RNA transcripts were TCR beta CDR3 regions. The study used the HTBI primer set for a first-round RT-PCR of the TCR CDR3. TCRdb reprocessed the multiplex PCR reads via MiXCR and lists one record per CDR3 protein. The data show about 360,000 distinct CDR3 sequences, roughly 25% seen once. The specimen was blood. The source of these receptors is a man aged 45-65 years with Graves' hyperthyroidism.

Ten or more counts support this clonotype. The rearrangement uses TRBV28 and TRBJ2-3; no clear D gene. The CDR3 contains 15 residues. V was pared by 3 bases and J by 0 bases, with 10 bases between. Germline CDR1 is MDHEN and CDR2 is SYDVKM. The CDR3 spells CASSFRGLSTDTQYF. CDR3 DNA: TGTGCCAGCAGTTTCCGAGGTTTAAGCACAGATACGCAGTATTTT.

This clonotype was counted at least ten times. The chain has TRBV7-3 and TRBJ2-7; 7 bases fit TRBD2. CDR1 and CDR2 (germline): SGHTA, FQGTGA. V trimming: 2 bases; J trimming: 4 bases; junction bases outside the gene matches: 11. This CDR3 has 16 amino acids. The CDR3 sequence: CASSLSELAVLYEQYF. In DNA form, the CDR3 reads TGTGCCAGCAGCTTATCCGAGCTAGCGGTTCTGTACGAGCAGTACTTC. Based on the CDR3 plus reference TRBV7-3 and TRBJ2-7, the full variable domain is GAGVSQTPSNKVTEKGKYVELRCDPISGHTALYWYRQSLGQGPEFLIYFQGTGAADDSGLPNDRFFAVRPEGSVSTLKIQRTERGDSAVYLCASSLSELAVLYEQYFGPGTRLTVT.

Only a few counts were recorded for this clonotype. This chain joins TRBV20-1 and TRBJ2-1; maybe TRBD2 (6 bases). This CDR3 has 14 amino acids. V dropped 3 bases and J dropped 7 bases, with 16 bases sitting between them. CDR1 and CDR2 (germline): DFQATT, SNEGSKA (reference sequence). In DNA form, the CDR3 reads TGCAGTGCTAGCCCAGCGGGCCCCTTAAATGAGCAGTTCTTC. It yields the protein CSASPAGPLNEQFF.

Many counts were recorded for this clonotype. The V and J genes are TRBV20-1 and TRBJ2-7, with 7 bases that match TRBD2. CDR1 DFQATT and CDR2 SNEGSKA come from the germline V gene (reference sequence). This CDR3 spans 14 amino acids. The J segment lost 2 bases and the V segment lost 6 bases, leaving 10 bases of the junction unmatched. The CDR3 here is CSAGGGSSTYEQYF. The CDR3 DNA follows: TGCAGTGCGGGAGGCGGGAGTTCGACCTACGAGCAGTACTTC.

The chain carries TRBV6-4 and TRBJ1-6, with 9 positions matching TRBD1. With V trimmed by 4 bases and J by 8 bases, 9 bases remained unmatched. CDR1 and CDR2 (germline): MRHNA, SNTAGT. This CDR3 comprises 16 residues. The DNA of the CDR3 is TGTGCCAGCAGTGCCACCCCGGGACAGGGAGATTCACCCCTCCACTTT. Protein: CASSATPGQGDSPLHF.

The chain couples TRBV20-1 to TRBJ2-3; 9 bases line up with TRBD2. The CDR3 is made up of 17 amino acids. V shed 5 bases, J shed 1 base, and the junction held 13 bases outside the gene matches. CDR1 and CDR2 from the germline V gene are DFQATT and SNEGSKA (reference sequence). The CDR3 here is CSALGLAGGPRTDTQYF. As DNA, the CDR3 is TGCAGTGCTCTGGGACTGGCGGGAGGGCCCCGCACAGATACGCAGTATTTT.

The V call is TRBV9, the J call TRBJ2-5; TRBD1 agrees at 8 bases. The germline CDR1 and CDR2 sequences are SGDLS and YYNGEE. Unmatched junction bases numbered 7, after V lost 0 bases and J lost 3 bases. The CDR3 runs 16 residues. The CDR3, as DNA: TGTGCCAGCAGCGTAGACCTGCAGGGGGCGAAAGAGACCCAGTACTTC. As protein: CASSVDLQGAKETQYF.

This chain links TRBV12-3 or TRBV12-4 with TRBJ1-5, with a weak D call TRBD1 (5 bases). The V end was cut by 4 bases, the J end by 0 bases, with 10 bases between. The CDR3 totals 15 residues. Written as DNA, the CDR3 is TGTGCCAGCAGTTCCGGGACCTTTAGCAATCAGCCCCAGCATTTT. Its protein is CASSSGTFSNQPQHF.

This clonotype was detected many times. This chain connects TRBV2 to TRBJ2-1; possibly TRBD1 or TRBD2 for D (5 bases each). The germline V gene encodes CDR1 SNHLY and CDR2 FYNNEI. Trimming took off 0 bases at V and 14 bases at J, with 14 bases between the two ends. The CDR3 extends over 13 amino acids. The CDR3 protein is CASSEAMGELEFF. The CDR3 coding sequence is TGTGCCAGCAGTGAAGCCATGGGGGAACTGGAGTTCTTC.

In this sample, this clonotype turned up a few times. The rearrangement joins TRBV4-1 to TRBJ2-5; 14 bases fit TRBD2. CDR1 is MGHRA, CDR2 YSYEKL, per germline. After removal of 0 bases from V and 4 bases from J, the junction contained 1 base not matched to a gene. CDR3 length equals 16 residues. The CDR3 here is CASSQEGLAGVETQYF. The CDR3, as DNA: TGCGCCAGCAGCCAAGAGGGACTAGCGGGAGTAGAGACCCAGTACTTC.